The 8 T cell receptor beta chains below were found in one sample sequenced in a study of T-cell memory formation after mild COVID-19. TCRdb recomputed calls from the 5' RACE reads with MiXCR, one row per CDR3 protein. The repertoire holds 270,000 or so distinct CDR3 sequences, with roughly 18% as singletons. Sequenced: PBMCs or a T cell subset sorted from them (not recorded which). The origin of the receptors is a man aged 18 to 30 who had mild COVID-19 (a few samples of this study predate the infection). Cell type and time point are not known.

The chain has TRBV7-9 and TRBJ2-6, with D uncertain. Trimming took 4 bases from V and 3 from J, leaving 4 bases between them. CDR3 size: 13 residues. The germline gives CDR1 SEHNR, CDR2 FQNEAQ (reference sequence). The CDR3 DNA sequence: TGTGCCAGCAGCTCCGGTGGGGCCAACGTCCTGACTTTC. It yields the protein CASSSGGANVLTF.

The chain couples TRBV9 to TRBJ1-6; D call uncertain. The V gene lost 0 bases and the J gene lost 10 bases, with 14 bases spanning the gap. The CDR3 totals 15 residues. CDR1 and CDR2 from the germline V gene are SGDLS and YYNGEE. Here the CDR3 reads CASSVEEGYSSPLHF. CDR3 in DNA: TGTGCCAGCAGCGTAGAGGAGGGTTACTCGTCACCCCTCCACTTT.

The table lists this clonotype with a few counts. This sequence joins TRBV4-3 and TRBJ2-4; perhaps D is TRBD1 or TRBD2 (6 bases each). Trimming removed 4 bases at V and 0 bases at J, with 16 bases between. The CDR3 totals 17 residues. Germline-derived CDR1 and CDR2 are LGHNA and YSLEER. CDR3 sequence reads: CASSRGGGPLAKNIQYF. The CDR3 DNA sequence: TGCGCCAGCAGCCGAGGAGGGGGGCCCCTAGCCAAAAACATTCAGTACTTC.

The DNA of the CDR3 is TGTGCCAGCAGCTCCACTAGCGGGCGGACCTACGAGCAGTACTTC. Amino acid sequence: CASSSTSGRTYEQYF. The V gene is TRBV7-9, the J gene TRBJ2-7; 9 bases match TRBD2. The germline gives CDR1 SEHNR, CDR2 FQNEAQ (reference sequence). The V segment lost 4 bases and the J segment 2 bases; nucleotides outside the gene matches: 6. This CDR3 has 15 amino acids.

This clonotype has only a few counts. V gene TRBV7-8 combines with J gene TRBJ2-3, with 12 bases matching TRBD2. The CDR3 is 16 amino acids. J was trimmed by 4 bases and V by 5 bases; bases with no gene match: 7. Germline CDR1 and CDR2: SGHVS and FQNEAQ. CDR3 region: CASSTSSGGAPDTQYF. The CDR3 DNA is TGTGCCAGCAGCACTTCTAGCGGGGGGGCCCCAGATACGCAGTATTTT.

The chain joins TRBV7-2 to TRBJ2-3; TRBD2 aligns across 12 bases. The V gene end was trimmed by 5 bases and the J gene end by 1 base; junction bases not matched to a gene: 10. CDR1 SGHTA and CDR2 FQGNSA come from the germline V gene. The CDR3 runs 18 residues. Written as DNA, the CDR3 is TGTGCCAGCAGCCGGACCCTACTAGCGGGGGGACGCACAGATACGCAGTATTTT. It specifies CASSRTLLAGGRTDTQYF.

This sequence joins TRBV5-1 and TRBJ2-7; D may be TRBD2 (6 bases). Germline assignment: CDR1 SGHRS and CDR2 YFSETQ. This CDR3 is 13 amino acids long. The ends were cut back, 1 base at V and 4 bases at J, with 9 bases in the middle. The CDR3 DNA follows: TGCGCCAGCAGCTTGACTAGCCCTTACGAGCAGTACTTC. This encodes CASSLTSPYEQYF.

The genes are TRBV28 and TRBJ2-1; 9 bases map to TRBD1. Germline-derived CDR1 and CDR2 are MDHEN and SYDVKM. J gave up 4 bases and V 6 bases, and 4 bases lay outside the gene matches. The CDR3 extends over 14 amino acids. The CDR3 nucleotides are TGTGCCAGCAGATCCGGGACAGGGTACAATGAGCAGTTCTTC. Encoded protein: CASRSGTGYNEQFF.